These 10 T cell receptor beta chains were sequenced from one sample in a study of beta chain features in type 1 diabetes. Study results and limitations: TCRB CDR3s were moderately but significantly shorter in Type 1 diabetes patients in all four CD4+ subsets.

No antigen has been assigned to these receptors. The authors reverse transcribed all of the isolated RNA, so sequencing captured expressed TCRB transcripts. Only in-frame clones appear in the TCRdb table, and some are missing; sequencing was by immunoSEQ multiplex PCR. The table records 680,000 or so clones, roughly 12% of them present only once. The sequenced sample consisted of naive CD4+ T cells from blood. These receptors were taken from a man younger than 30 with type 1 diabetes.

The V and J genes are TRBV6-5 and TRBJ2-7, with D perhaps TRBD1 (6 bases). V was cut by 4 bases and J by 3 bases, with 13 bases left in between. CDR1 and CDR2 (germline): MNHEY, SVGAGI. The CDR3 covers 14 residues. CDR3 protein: CASSSYDRNYEQYF. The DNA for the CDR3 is TGTGCCAGCAGTTCCTACGACAGGAACTACGAGCAGTACTTC.

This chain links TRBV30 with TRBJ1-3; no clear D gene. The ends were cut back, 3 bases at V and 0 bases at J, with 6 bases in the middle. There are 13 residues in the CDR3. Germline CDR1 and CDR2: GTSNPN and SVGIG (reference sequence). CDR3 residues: CAWSSGSGNTIYF. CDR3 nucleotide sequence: TGTGCCTGGAGCAGCGGCTCTGGAAACACCATATATTTT.

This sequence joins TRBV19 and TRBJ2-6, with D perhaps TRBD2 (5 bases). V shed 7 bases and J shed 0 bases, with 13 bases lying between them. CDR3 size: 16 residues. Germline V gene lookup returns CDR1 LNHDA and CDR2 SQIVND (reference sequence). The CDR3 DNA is TGTGCCAGTACCCCCGGGATTTCCTCTGGGGCCAACGTCCTGACTTTC. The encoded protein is CASTPGISSGANVLTF.

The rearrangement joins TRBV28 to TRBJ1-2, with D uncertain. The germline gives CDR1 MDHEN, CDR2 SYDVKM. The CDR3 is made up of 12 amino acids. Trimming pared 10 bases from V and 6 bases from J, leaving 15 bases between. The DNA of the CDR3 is TGTGCCATTCCGGCAATCTATAATGGCTACACCTTC. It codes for CAIPAIYNGYTF.

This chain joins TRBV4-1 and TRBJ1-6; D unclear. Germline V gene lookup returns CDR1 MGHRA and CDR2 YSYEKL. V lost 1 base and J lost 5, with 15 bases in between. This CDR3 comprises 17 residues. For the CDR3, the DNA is TGCGCCAGCAGCCAAGCCAGCCGGTCGGGGAATAATTCACCCCTCCACTTT. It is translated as CASSQASRSGNNSPLHF.

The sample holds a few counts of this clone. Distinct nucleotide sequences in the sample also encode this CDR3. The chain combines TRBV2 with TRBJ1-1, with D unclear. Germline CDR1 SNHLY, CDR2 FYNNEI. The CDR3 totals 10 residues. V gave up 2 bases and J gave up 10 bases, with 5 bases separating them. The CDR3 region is CASSELGAFF. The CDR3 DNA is TGTGCCAGCAGTGAACTTGGAGCTTTCTTT.

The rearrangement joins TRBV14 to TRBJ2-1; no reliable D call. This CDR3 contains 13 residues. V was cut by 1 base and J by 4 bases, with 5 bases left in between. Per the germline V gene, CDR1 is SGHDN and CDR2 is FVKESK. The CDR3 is CASSQVEYNEQFF. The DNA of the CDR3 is TGTGCCAGCAGCCAAGTCGAGTACAATGAGCAGTTCTTC.

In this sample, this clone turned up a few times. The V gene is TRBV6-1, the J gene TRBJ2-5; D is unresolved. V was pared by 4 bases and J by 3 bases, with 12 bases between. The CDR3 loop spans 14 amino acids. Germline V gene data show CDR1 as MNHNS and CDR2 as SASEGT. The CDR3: CASSGNSAEETQYF. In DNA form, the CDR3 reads TGTGCCAGCAGTGGGAACAGCGCTGAAGAGACCCAGTACTTC.

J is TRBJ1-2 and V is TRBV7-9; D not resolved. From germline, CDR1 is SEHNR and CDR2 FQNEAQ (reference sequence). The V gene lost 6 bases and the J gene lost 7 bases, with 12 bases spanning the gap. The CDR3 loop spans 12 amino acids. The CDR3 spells CASSDQDGGYTF. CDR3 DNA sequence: TGTGCCAGCAGTGACCAGGACGGTGGCTACACCTTC. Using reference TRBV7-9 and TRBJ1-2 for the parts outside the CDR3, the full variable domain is DTGVSQNPRHKITKRGQNVTFRCDPISEHNRLYWYRQTLGQGPEFLTYFQNEAQLEKSRLLSDRFSAERPKGSFSTLEIQRTEQGDSAMYLCASSDQDGGYTFGSGTRLTVV.

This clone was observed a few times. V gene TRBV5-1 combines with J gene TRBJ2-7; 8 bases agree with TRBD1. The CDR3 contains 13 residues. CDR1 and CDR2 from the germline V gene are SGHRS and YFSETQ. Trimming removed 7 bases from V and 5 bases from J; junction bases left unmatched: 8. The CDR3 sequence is CASGTGNYDEQYF. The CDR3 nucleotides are TGCGCCAGCGGGACAGGTAACTATGACGAGCAGTACTTC.